This T cell receptor beta chain stems from a study of cytomegalovirus exposure and HLA in healthy donors. Study observations and caveats: In vitro testing confirmed a few CMV-associated chains as specific for CMV antigens. Previous analysis showed most TCR beta V segments were productive about 87% or about 30% of the time.

In the case of this clone: Its specificity is not known.

With 60 Vbeta and 13 Jbeta primers, the PCR was carried out. The repertoire was sequenced with immunoSEQ multiplex PCR; TCRdb's copy has only in-frame clones and lacks some. The sample has approximately 210,000 clones, more than 60% seen once. This CDR3 comprises 14 residues. Germline CDR1 LNHDA, CDR2 SQIVND (reference sequence). Trimming shortened V by 2 bases and J by 5 bases, and 12 bases separated the two germline ends. Sequencing input: PBMCs. This chain joins TRBV19 and TRBJ1-1; no reliable D call. The receptor was isolated from a woman aged 25 to 45 in good health and CMV-seropositive. DNA of the CDR3: TGTGCCAGTAGTATACCGGGGTTGGGAACTGAAGCTTTCTTT. Protein sequence: CASSIPGLGTEAFF.